These 31 T cell receptor beta chains share one sample of origin, sequenced in a study of blood T cell repertoires in COVID-19. Produced via immunoSEQ multiplex PCR; TCRdb's table is partial and in-frame only. The data hold some 280,000 clones, with roughly 85% observed a single time. The sequencing sample was made of peripheral blood. These receptors were obtained from a woman under 40 with active or convalescent COVID-19.

V usage is TRBV7-9 and J usage is TRBJ2-1, with D perhaps matching TRBD1 (5 bases). CDR1 and CDR2 from the germline V gene are SEHNR and FQNEAQ (reference sequence). The CDR3 sequence is 13 residues long. V lost 1 base and J 7 bases, leaving 8 bases between the germline ends. In DNA, the CDR3 is TGTGCCAGCAGCTTAGGGACACTTAATGAGCAGTTCTTC. Translated, it gives CASSLGTLNEQFF.

The V call is TRBV7-2, the J call TRBJ2-1; 10 positions agree with TRBD2. This CDR3 region has 15 residues. CDR1 is SGHTA, CDR2 FQGNSA, per germline. V trimming: 2 bases; J trimming: 8 bases; junction bases outside the gene matches: 6. The CDR3 region has the DNA TGTGCCAGCAGCTTAAAAGCGGGGGGGCCACATGAGCAGTTCTTC. It is translated as CASSLKAGGPHEQFF. Full variable domain (rest looked up from reference TRBV7-2 and TRBJ2-1): GAGVSQSPSNKVTEKGKDVELRCDPISGHTALYWYRQSLGQGLEFLIYFQGNSAPDKSGLPSDRFSAERTGGSVSTLTIQRTQQEDSAVYLCASSLKAGGPHEQFFGPGTRLTVL.

The chain recombines TRBV6-5 with TRBJ2-7, with D perhaps TRBD1 (5 bases). The CDR3 contains 14 residues. V lost 6 bases to trimming and J lost 2 bases, with 14 bases between them. Germline lookup yields CDR1 MNHEY and CDR2 SVGAGI. The CDR3 nucleotides read TGTGCCAGCAGCGCCGACAGACTCACCTACGAGCAGTACTTC. Translating gives CASSADRLTYEQYF.

The chain uses TRBV6-1 and TRBJ1-2; 7 bases are shared with TRBD1. This CDR3 comprises 13 residues. The germline V gene encodes CDR1 MNHNS and CDR2 SASEGT. V dropped 3 bases and J dropped 4; count of bases not matched to a gene: 2. CDR3: CASSESGGYGYTF. The CDR3 coding sequence is TGTGCCAGCAGTGAGTCAGGGGGCTATGGCTACACCTTC.

The chain carries TRBV24-1 and TRBJ1-2, with 7 bases fitting TRBD1. The CDR3 sequence is 14 residues long. Germline CDR1 KGHDR, CDR2 SFDVKD. J was trimmed by 8 bases and V by 0 bases; bases with no gene match: 5. The DNA for the CDR3 is TGTGCCACCAGTGATTTGCAGGGGACAGAGGGCTACACCTTC. It yields the protein CATSDLQGTEGYTF.

The V gene is TRBV3-1 (or the pseudogene TRBV3-2), the J gene TRBJ2-5; D is perhaps TRBD2 (5 bases). The CDR3 has 13 residues. In germline, CDR1 is LGHDT, CDR2 YNNKEL (reference sequence). Trimming cost V 4 bases and J 2 bases, with 8 bases left between them. The CDR3, as DNA: TGTGCCAGCAGCCCGCGAGGGCAAGAGACCCAGTACTTC. Its protein is CASSPRGQETQYF.

V and J are TRBV7-9 and TRBJ2-5, with 15 bases identical to TRBD2. This CDR3 is 17 amino acids long. Germline CDR1 reads SEHNR; CDR2 reads FQNEAQ (reference sequence). Unmatched junction bases numbered 8, after V lost 5 bases and J lost 4 bases. This CDR3 reads CASSPGLAGGPLETQYF. CDR3 bases: TGTGCCAGCAGCCCCGGACTAGCGGGGGGGCCCTTAGAGACCCAGTACTTC.

The chain is built from TRBV14 and TRBJ2-5; a possible D gene is TRBD2 (5 bases). This CDR3 contains 16 residues. Trimming stripped 0 bases from V and 5 bases from J, with 16 bases between. CDR1 and CDR2 (germline): SGHDN, FVKESK. The CDR3 loop is CASSQEGRGSWETQYF. The CDR3 nucleotides read TGTGCCAGCAGCCAAGAAGGTCGGGGTAGCTGGGAGACCCAGTACTTC.

The J gene is TRBJ2-1, the V gene TRBV11-2, with unresolved D. CDR1 SGHAT and CDR2 FQNNGV come from the germline V gene. V shed 0 bases and J shed 0 bases, with 6 bases lying between them. The length of the CDR3 is 15 residues. CDR3 in DNA: TGTGCCAGCAGCTTAGAAGTGAGCTCCTACAATGAGCAGTTCTTC. It specifies CASSLEVSSYNEQFF. The whole variable domain, filled in from reference TRBV11-2 and TRBJ2-1, reads EAGVAQSPRYKIIEKRQSVAFWCNPISGHATLYWYQQILGQGPKLLIQFQNNGVVDDSQLPKDRFSAERLKGVDSTLKIQPAKLEDSAVYLCASSLEVSSYNEQFFGPGTRLTVL.

V is TRBV7-9 and J is TRBJ1-5; the D is unclear. Trimming left V 5 bases short and J 9 bases short, with 14 bases between. Germline V gives CDR1 SEHNR, CDR2 FQNEAQ (reference sequence). CDR3 length: 13 amino acids. The CDR3 coding sequence is TGTGCCAGCAGCCCGTCAAACCGCGGGCCCCAGCATTTT. Translation: CASSPSNRGPQHF. Looking up the rest from reference TRBV7-9 and TRBJ1-5 gives the full variable domain: DTGVSQNPRHKITKRGQNVTFRCDPISEHNRLYWYRQTLGQGPEFLTYFQNEAQLEKSRLLSDRFSAERPKGSFSTLEIQRTEQGDSAMYLCASSPSNRGPQHFGDGTRLSIL.

Comments on this clone: The junction departs from the called germline gene at one end, perhaps through a read error. The chain carries TRBV7-9 and TRBJ1-1; tentatively, D is TRBD1 (5 bases). The CDR3 is made up of 15 amino acids. Germline V gene data show CDR1 as SEHNR and CDR2 as FQNEAQ (reference sequence). In nucleotides, the CDR3 is TGTGCCAGCGGCTTCCATGATCCTCAGGGCACTGAAGCTTTCTTT. Its protein product is CASGFHDPQGTEAFF.

This sequence joins TRBV6-2 or TRBV6-3 and TRBJ2-2; TRBD2 might be the D (5 bases). Trimming took off 5 bases at V and 3 bases at J, with 10 bases between the two ends. The length of the CDR3 is 14 residues. The germline V gene has CDR1 MNHEY and CDR2 SVGEGT. The CDR3 coding sequence is TGTGCCAGCAGTAGCGGACCCTACACCGGGGAGCTGTTTTTT. As protein: CASSSGPYTGELFF.

J is TRBJ2-3 and V is TRBV29-1; possibly TRBD2 for D (6 bases). Germline lookup yields CDR1 SQVTM and CDR2 ANQGSEA. V gave up 7 bases and J gave up 10 bases, with 18 bases separating them. The CDR3 loop spans 12 amino acids. The CDR3 spells CSAHSPGGAQYF. Written as DNA, the CDR3 is TGCAGCGCCCATTCCCCCGGGGGTGCGCAGTATTTT.

V is TRBV5-4 and J is TRBJ2-1, with a tentative D call TRBD2 (5 bases). The CDR3 loop spans 15 amino acids. The V end lost 1 base, the J end lost 2 bases, and 10 bases lay between the germline ends. CDR1 and CDR2 from the germline V gene are SGHNT and YYREEE (reference sequence). CDR3 region: CASSLRGIAYNEQFF. The CDR3 region has the DNA TGTGCCAGCAGCTTGAGAGGGATCGCCTACAATGAGCAGTTCTTC.

The chain combines TRBV5-1 with TRBJ2-7; TRBD1 matches at 7 bases. Germline lookup yields CDR1 SGHRS and CDR2 YFSETQ. The CDR3 has 15 amino acids. The trim removed 5 bases at V and 5 bases at J, leaving 13 bases unmatched. The CDR3, as DNA: TGCGCCAGCAGTTTGAACGACAGGGAGCCCCACGAGCAGTACTTC. Translating gives CASSLNDREPHEQYF.

The CDR3: CASSVDGREDREQYF. The DNA for the CDR3 is TGTGCCAGCAGCGTAGATGGCAGGGAAGACCGCGAGCAGTACTTC. The V call is TRBV9, the J call TRBJ2-7; tentative D call: TRBD1 (5 bases). CDR3 length equals 15 residues. V was clipped by 0 bases and J by 6 bases, with 16 bases between them. Germline assignment: CDR1 SGDLS and CDR2 YYNGEE.

This clone has only a few counts. The V and J genes are TRBV29-1 and TRBJ1-1; no clear D gene. The CDR3 is made up of 11 amino acids. CDR1 is SQVTM, CDR2 ANQGSEA, per germline. Trimming left V 4 bases short and J 3 bases short, with 6 bases between. The CDR3 region has the DNA TGCAGCGTTGTCCGGGACACTGAAGCTTTCTTT. It specifies CSVVRDTEAFF.

The chain couples TRBV9 to TRBJ2-2; a weak D match, TRBD2 (8 bases). Germline V gives CDR1 SGDLS, CDR2 YYNGEE. Deletions cut 0 bases from V and 7 bases from J, with 13 bases between. This CDR3 contains 15 residues. CDR3 amino acids: CASSVDGGDSGELFF. The CDR3 region has the DNA TGTGCCAGCAGCGTAGACGGGGGGGACAGCGGGGAGCTGTTTTTT.

The genes are TRBV4-3 and TRBJ2-5; TRBD1 matches at 9 bases. Germline V gene lookup returns CDR1 LGHNA and CDR2 YSLEER. The V gene end was trimmed by 2 bases and the J gene end by 5 bases; junction bases not matched to a gene: 9. The CDR3 contains 16 residues. The CDR3 loop is CASSQNPGQGTETQYF. The DNA of the CDR3 is TGCGCCAGCAGCCAAAATCCGGGACAGGGTACCGAGACCCAGTACTTC.

This clone is a singleton in its sample. The CDR3 DNA follows: TGTGCCTTCCAGGAAACAGGGGCTGGAAACACCATATATTTT. This gives the protein CAFQETGAGNTIYF. The chain combines TRBV30 with TRBJ1-3; 7 bases fit TRBD1. This CDR3 contains 14 residues. Germline assignment: CDR1 GTSNPN and CDR2 SVGIG (reference sequence). Losses at the gene ends were 7 bases for V and 2 bases for J; bases not matched to a gene: 8.

As regards this clone: The conserved final phenylalanine or tryptophan is absent from the CDR3, which likely points to a read error. It is unclear where the CDR3 begins or ends on the DNA, so no DNA is shown, and the CDR3 is as TCRdb lists it. J is TRBJ1-6 and V is TRBV21-1. TRBV21-1 is a pseudogene. Counting both end residues, the CDR3 totals 11 amino acids. CDR3 amino acids: CASIPRPVPGG.

The V gene is TRBV6-6, the J gene TRBJ1-3; 9 nucleotides match TRBD1. The CDR3 has 17 amino acids. Germline V lookup: CDR1 MNHNY, CDR2 SVGAGI (reference sequence). V lost 5 bases to trimming and J lost 0 bases; unmatched junction nucleotides: 8. CDR3 sequence: CASSHRTGVFSGNTIYF. Written as DNA, the CDR3 is TGTGCCAGCAGTCACCGGACAGGGGTTTTCTCTGGAAACACCATATATTTT.

The chain uses TRBV15 and TRBJ2-5; D might be TRBD2 (5 bases). From germline, CDR1 is LNHNV and CDR2 YYDKDF (reference sequence). The CDR3 is 16 residues long. V lost 1 base and J 2 bases, leaving 14 bases between the germline ends. CDR3 region: CATSRAGGRGQETQYF. Written as DNA, the CDR3 is TGTGCCACCAGCAGAGCGGGTGGCCGGGGTCAAGAGACCCAGTACTTC.

This chain connects TRBV7-2 to TRBJ1-1, with D possibly being TRBD1 (6 bases). CDR1 is SGHTA and CDR2 is FQGNSA in the germline V gene. The V end lost 4 bases, the J end lost 3 bases, and 18 bases lay between the germline ends. The length of the CDR3 is 16 residues. CDR3 region: CASSSFLQGAYTEAFF. In DNA, the CDR3 is TGTGCCAGCAGCTCATTTTTACAGGGTGCGTACACTGAAGCTTTCTTT.

The CDR3 region is CASSFITGGLGYTF. The CDR3 DNA follows: TGTGCCAGCAGTTTCATAACAGGGGGCCTTGGCTACACCTTC. The chain uses TRBV28 and TRBJ1-2, with 9 bases identical to TRBD1. V trimming: 3 bases; J trimming: 7 bases; junction bases outside the gene matches: 6. There are 14 residues in the CDR3. In germline, CDR1 is MDHEN, CDR2 SYDVKM.

This clone came up once. The chain carries TRBV12-5 and TRBJ2-5; TRBD2 matches 14 bases. Germline V CDR1 and CDR2: LGHNT, FRNRAP. J lost 4 bases, V lost 4 bases, and 5 bases had no gene match. CDR3 length: 16 residues. The DNA for the CDR3 is TGTGCTAGTGGTTCAGGACTAGCGGGGGGAGGAGAGACCCAGTACTTC. Amino acid sequence: CASGSGLAGGGETQYF.

The chain employs TRBV6-5 and TRBJ2-7; possibly TRBD2 for D (5 bases). The CDR3 is 13 amino acids. Trimming stripped 7 bases from V and 2 bases from J, with 12 bases between. From germline, CDR1 is MNHEY and CDR2 SVGAGI. The CDR3 protein is CASTLPGTYEQYF. DNA of the CDR3: TGTGCCAGCACCCTCCCCGGGACCTACGAGCAGTACTTC.

The chain has TRBV18 and TRBJ2-1; D call uncertain. CDR1 and CDR2 (germline): KGHSH, LQKENI. The CDR3 contains 13 residues. Trimming stripped 3 bases from V and 8 bases from J, with 11 bases between. In DNA, the CDR3 is TGTGCCAGCTCACCTGACTCTAGACATGAGCAGTTCTTC. Protein product: CASSPDSRHEQFF. The full variable domain, in which reference TRBV18 and TRBJ2-1 provide the parts outside the CDR3, is NAGVMQNPRHLVRRRGQEARLRCSPMKGHSHVYWYRQLPEEGLKFMVYLQKENIIDESGMPKERFSAEFPKEGPSILRIQQVVRGDSAAYFCASSPDSRHEQFFGPGTRLTVL.

The gene calls are TRBV18 and TRBJ1-3; no definite D call. The CDR3 consists of 13 residues. V lost 8 bases and J lost 1, with 9 bases in between. Per germline, CDR1 KGHSH and CDR2 LQKENI. Written as DNA, the CDR3 is TGTGCCAGCGGTTTAGAATCTGGAAACACCATATATTTT. It encodes CASGLESGNTIYF.

The chain links TRBV11-2 to TRBJ2-7, with TRBD1 identical over 12 bases. Trimming at V came to 4 bases and at J to 7 bases, leaving 8 bases not matched to a gene. Germline V CDR1 and CDR2: SGHAT, FQNNGV. The CDR3 extends over 15 amino acids. The CDR3 bases are TGTGCCAGCAGCTCCCCGGGACAGGGGGCGTCGGAGCAGTACTTC. Translation gives CASSSPGQGASEQYF.

Turning to this clone: Different DNA sequences within this sample yield the same CDR3. The chain has TRBV29-1 and TRBJ2-3; D call uncertain. CDR3 length: 12 residues. Germline-derived CDR1 and CDR2 are SQVTM and ANQGSEA. With 7 bases removed from V and 0 bases from J, the gap between germline ends came to 8 bases. DNA of the CDR3: TGCAGCGCGCGCACTAGCACAGATACGCAGTATTTT. This sequence encodes CSARTSTDTQYF.